This TCR beta chain was identified in a study of T cells in localized non-small cell lung cancer. Study observations and caveats: A raised T cell density in blood coincided with lengthier overall survival.

The table came from immunoSEQ multiplex PCR; TCRdb's copy has only in-frame clones and leaves some out. The sample has more than 8,000 clones, about 90% seen once. Per the germline V gene, CDR1 is SGHRS and CDR2 is YFSETQ. The CDR3 is made up of 16 amino acids. With 4 bases removed from V and 0 bases from J, the gap between germline ends came to 14 bases. Concerning this clone: No antigen is known for it.

This receptor was identified in a male donor aged 60 or older with stage III squamous cell lung carcinoma. This specimen was peripheral blood, taken before any cancer treatment. The V and J genes are TRBV5-1 and TRBJ2-1; possibly TRBD2 for D (6 bases). CDR3 in amino acids: CASSVKLASSYNEQFF. In nucleotides, the CDR3 is TGCGCCAGCAGCGTCAAGCTAGCGAGCTCCTACAATGAGCAGTTCTTC.